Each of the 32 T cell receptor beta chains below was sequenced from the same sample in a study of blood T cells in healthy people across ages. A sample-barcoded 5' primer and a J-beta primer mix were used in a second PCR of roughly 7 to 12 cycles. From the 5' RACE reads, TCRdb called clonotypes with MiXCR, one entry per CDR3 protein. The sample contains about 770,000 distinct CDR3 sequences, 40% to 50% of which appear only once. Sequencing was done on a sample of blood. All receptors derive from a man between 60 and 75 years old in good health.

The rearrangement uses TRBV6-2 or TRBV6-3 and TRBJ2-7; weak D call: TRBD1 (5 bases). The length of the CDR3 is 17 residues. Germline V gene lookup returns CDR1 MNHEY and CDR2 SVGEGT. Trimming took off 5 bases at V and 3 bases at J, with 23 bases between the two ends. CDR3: CASSNPGQIGRHYEQYF. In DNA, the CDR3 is TGTGCCAGCAGTAATCCAGGACAAATTGGGCGTCACTACGAGCAGTACTTC.

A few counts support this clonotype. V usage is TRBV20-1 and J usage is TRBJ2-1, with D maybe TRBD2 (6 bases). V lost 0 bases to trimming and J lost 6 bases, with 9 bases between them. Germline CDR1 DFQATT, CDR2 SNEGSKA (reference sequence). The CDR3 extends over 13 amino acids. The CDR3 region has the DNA TGCAGTGCTAGAGAGGGGGGAACCAATGAGCAGTTCTTC. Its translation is CSAREGGTNEQFF.

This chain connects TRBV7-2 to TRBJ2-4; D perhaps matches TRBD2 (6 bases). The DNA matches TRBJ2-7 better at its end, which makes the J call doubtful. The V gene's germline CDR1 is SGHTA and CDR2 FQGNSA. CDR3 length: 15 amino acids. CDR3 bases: TGTGCCAGCAGCCCCTCTCGGGCGGGGCGGAACGAGCAGTACTTC. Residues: CASSPSRAGRNEQYF.

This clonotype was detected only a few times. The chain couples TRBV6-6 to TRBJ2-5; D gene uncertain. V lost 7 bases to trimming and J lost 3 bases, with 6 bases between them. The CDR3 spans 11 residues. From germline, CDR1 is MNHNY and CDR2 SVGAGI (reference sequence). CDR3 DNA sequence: TGTGCCAGCACCCGCAAAGAGACCCAGTACTTC. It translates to CASTRKETQYF.

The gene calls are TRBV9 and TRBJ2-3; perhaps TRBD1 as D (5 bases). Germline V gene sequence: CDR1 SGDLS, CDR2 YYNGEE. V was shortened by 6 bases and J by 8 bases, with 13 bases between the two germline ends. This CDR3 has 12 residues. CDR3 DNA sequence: TGTGCCAGCACCGACAGACTCGGTACGCAGTATTTT. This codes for CASTDRLGTQYF.

CDR3 sequence (DNA): TGTGCCAGCAGCGCAGAGAAGGGACAGCTTAACACTGAAGCTTTCTTT. Translation: CASSAEKGQLNTEAFF. V and J are TRBV9 and TRBJ1-1; 7 bases fit TRBD1. The length of the CDR3 is 16 residues. Germline V gene lookup returns CDR1 SGDLS and CDR2 YYNGEE. The ends lost 3 bases at V and 2 bases at J; junction bases unmatched: 10. Complete variable domain (other parts from reference TRBV9 and TRBJ1-1): DSGVTQTPKHLITATGQRVTLRCSPRSGDLSVYWYQQSLDQGLQFLIQYYNGEERAKGNILERFSAQQFPDLHSELNLSSLELGDSALYFCASSAEKGQLNTEAFFGQGTRLTVV.

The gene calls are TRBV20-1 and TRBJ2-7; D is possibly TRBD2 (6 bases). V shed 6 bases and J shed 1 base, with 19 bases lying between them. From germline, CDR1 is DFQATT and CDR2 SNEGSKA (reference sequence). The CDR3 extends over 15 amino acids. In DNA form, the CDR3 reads TGCAGTGCACGGACCCCCGGCGGGAATTCCTACGAGCAGTACTTC. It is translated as CSARTPGGNSYEQYF.

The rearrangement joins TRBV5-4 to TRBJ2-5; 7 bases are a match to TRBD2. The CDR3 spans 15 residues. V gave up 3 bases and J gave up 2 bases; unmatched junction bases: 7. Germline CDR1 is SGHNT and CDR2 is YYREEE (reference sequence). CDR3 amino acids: CASSSLSGPQETQYF. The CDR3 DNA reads TGTGCCAGCAGCTCACTTAGCGGGCCTCAAGAGACCCAGTACTTC.

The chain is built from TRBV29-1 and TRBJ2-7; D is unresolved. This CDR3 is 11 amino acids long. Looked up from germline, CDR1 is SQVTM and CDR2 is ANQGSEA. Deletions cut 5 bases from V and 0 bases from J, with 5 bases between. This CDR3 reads CSVRFSYEQYF. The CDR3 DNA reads TGCAGCGTTCGGTTCTCCTACGAGCAGTACTTC.

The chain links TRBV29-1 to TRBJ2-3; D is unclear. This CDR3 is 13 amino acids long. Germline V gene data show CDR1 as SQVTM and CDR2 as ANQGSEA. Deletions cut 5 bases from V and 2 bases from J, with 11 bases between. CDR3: CSVRPSSTDTQYF. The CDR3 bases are TGCAGCGTTAGGCCTTCGTCCACAGATACGCAGTATTTT.

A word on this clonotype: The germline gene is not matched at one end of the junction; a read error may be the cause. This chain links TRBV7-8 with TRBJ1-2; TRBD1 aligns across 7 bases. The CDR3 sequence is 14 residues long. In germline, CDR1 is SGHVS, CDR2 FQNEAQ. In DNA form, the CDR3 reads TGTGCCAGCAGCTCGACAGGGACTAACGATGGCTACACCTTC. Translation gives CASSSTGTNDGYTF.

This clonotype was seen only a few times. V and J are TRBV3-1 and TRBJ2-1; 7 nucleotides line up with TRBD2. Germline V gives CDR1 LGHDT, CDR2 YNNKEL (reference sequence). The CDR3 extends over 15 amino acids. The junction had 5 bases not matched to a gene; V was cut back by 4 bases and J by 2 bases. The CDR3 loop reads CASSPTGGTYNEQFF. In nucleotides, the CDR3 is TGTGCCAGCAGCCCCACGGGGGGTACCTACAATGAGCAGTTCTTC.

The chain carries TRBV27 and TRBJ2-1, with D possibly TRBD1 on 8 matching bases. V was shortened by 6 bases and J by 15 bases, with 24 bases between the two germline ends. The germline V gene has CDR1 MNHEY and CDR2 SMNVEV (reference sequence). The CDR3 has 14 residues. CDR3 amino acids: CASSQQGGAGMWFF. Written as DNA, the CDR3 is TGTGCCAGCAGCCAACAGGGGGGGGCGGGCATGTGGTTCTTC.

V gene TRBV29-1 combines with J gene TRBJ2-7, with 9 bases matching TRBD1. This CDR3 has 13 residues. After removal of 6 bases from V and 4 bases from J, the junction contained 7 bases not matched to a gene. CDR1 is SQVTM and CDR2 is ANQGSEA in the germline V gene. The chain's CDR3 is CSVTGTGNYEQYF. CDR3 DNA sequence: TGCAGCGTCACCGGGACAGGGAATTACGAGCAGTACTTC.

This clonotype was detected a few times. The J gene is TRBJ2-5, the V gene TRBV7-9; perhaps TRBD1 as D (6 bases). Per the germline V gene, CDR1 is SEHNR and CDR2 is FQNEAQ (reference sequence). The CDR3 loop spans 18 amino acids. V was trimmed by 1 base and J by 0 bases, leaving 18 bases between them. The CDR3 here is CASSLGQGPYDYQETQYF. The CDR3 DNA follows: TGTGCCAGCAGCTTAGGGCAGGGGCCCTATGATTACCAAGAGACCCAGTACTTC.

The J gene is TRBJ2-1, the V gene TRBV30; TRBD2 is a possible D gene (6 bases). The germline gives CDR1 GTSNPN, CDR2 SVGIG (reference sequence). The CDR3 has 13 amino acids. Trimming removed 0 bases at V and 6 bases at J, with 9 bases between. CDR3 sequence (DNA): TGTGCCTGGAGTGTATTCGGGGGCAATGAGCAGTTCTTC. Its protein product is CAWSVFGGNEQFF.

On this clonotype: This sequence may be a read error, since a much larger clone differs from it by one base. The CDR3 is CASSLDVLAYEQFF. The CDR3 DNA reads as TGTGCCAGCAGCTTAGATGTCCTAGCGTATGAGCAGTTCTTC. V usage is TRBV7-8 and J usage is TRBJ2-1, with a possible D match to TRBD2 (6 bases). The germline gives CDR1 SGHVS, CDR2 FQNEAQ. V shed 1 base and J shed 8 bases, with 12 bases lying between them. This CDR3 is 14 amino acids long.

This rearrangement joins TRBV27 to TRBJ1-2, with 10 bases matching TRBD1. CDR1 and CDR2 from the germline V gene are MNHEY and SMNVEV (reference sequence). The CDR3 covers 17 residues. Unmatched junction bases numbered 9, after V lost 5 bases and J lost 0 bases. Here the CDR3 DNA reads TGTGCCAGCAGTAAAACGGGACAGGGGAAAGCTAACTATGGCTACACCTTC. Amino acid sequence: CASSKTGQGKANYGYTF.

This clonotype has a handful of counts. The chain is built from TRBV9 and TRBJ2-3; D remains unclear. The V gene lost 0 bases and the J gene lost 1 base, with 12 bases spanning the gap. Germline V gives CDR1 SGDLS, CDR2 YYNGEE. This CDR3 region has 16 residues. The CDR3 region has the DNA TGTGCCAGCAGCGTAGAAGGCCACCTCGGCACAGATACGCAGTATTTT. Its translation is CASSVEGHLGTDTQYF.

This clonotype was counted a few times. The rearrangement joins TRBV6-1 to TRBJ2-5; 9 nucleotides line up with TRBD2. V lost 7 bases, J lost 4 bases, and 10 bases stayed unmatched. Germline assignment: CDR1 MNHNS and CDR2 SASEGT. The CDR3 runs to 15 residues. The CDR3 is CASTPTSGVGETQYF. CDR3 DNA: TGTGCCAGCACCCCGACTAGCGGTGTGGGAGAGACCCAGTACTTC.

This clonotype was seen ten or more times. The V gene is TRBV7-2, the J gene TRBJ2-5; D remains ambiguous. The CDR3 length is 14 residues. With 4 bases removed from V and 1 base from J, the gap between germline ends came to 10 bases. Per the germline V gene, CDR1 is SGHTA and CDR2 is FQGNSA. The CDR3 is CASSWMQAQETQYF. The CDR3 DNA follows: TGTGCCAGCAGCTGGATGCAAGCCCAAGAGACCCAGTACTTC.

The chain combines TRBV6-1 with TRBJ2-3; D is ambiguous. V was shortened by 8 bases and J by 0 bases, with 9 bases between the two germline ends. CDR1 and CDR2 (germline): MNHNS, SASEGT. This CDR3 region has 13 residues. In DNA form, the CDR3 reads TGTGCCAGCTGTTATCAGAGCACAGATACGCAGTATTTT. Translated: CASCYQSTDTQYF.

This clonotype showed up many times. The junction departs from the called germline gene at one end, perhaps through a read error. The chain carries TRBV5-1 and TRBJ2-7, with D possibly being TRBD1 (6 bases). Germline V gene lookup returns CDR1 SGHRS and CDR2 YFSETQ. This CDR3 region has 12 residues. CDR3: CASSLGQYEQYF. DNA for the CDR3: TGTGCCAGCAGCTTAGGACAGTACGAGCAGTACTTC.

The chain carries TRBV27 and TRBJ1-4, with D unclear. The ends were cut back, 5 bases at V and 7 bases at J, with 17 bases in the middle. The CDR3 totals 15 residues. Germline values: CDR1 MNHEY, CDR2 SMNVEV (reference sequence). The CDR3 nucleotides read TGTGCCAGCAGTCCCCTCCCCCTAGCAGGTGAAAAACTGTTTTTT. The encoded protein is CASSPLPLAGEKLFF.

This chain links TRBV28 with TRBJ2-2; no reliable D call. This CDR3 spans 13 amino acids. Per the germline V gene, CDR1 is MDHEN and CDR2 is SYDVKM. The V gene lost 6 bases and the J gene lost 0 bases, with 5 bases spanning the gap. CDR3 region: CASSTTNTGELFF. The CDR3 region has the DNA TGTGCCAGCAGCACAACGAACACCGGGGAGCTGTTTTTT.

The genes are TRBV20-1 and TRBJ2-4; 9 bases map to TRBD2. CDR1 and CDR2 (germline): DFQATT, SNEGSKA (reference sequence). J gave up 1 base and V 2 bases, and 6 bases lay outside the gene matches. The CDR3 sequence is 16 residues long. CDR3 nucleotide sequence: TGCAGTGCTAGACTAGCGGGGAGCGGGGCCAAAAACATTCAGTACTTC. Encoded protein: CSARLAGSGAKNIQYF.

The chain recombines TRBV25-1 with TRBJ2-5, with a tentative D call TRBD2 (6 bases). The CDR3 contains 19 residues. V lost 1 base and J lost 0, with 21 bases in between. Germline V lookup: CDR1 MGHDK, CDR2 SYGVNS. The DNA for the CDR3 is TGTGCCAGCAGTGAATCTCGGCGGGGCACCTTAATGTACCAAGAGACCCAGTACTTC. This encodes CASSESRRGTLMYQETQYF.

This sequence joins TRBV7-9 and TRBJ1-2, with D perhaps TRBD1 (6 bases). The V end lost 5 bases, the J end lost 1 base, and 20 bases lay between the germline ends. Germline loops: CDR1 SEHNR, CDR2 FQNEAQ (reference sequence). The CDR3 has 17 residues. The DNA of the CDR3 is TGTGCCAGCAGCACCCCCCGGGGACACCAGATTAACTATGGCTACACCTTC. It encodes CASSTPRGHQINYGYTF.

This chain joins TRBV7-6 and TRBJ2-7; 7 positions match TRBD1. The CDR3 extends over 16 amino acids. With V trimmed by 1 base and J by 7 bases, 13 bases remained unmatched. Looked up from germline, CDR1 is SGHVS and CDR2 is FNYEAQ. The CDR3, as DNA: TGTGCCAGCAGCTTAGGGCCTGGGACAGATGTAAATGAGCAGTACTTC. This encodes CASSLGPGTDVNEQYF.

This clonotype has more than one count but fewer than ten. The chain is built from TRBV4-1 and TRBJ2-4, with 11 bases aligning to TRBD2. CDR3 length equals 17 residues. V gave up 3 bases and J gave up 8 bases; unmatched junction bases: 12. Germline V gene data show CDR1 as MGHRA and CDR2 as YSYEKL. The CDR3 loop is CASSQGVSGGGRDIQYF. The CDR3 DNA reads TGCGCCAGCAGCCAGGGGGTTAGCGGGGGGGGTAGGGACATTCAGTACTTC.

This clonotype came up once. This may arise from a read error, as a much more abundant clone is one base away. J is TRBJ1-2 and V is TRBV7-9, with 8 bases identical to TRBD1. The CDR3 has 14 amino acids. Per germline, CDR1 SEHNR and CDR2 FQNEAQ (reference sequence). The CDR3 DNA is TGTGCCAGCAGCGTAGCAGGGGGCGACTATGGCTACACCTTC. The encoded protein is CASSVAGGDYGYTF. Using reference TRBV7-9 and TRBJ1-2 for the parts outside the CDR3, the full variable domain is DTGVSQNPRHKITKRGQNVTFRCDPISEHNRLYWYRQTLGQGPEFLTYFQNEAQLEKSRLLSDRFSAERPKGSFSTLEIQRTEQGDSAMYLCASSVAGGDYGYTFGSGTRLTVV.

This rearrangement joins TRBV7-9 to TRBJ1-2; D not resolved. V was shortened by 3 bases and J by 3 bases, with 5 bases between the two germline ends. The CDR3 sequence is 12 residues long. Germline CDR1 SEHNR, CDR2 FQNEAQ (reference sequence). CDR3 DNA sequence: TGTGCCAGCAGCTTCTATGACTATGGCTACACCTTC. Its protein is CASSFYDYGYTF.